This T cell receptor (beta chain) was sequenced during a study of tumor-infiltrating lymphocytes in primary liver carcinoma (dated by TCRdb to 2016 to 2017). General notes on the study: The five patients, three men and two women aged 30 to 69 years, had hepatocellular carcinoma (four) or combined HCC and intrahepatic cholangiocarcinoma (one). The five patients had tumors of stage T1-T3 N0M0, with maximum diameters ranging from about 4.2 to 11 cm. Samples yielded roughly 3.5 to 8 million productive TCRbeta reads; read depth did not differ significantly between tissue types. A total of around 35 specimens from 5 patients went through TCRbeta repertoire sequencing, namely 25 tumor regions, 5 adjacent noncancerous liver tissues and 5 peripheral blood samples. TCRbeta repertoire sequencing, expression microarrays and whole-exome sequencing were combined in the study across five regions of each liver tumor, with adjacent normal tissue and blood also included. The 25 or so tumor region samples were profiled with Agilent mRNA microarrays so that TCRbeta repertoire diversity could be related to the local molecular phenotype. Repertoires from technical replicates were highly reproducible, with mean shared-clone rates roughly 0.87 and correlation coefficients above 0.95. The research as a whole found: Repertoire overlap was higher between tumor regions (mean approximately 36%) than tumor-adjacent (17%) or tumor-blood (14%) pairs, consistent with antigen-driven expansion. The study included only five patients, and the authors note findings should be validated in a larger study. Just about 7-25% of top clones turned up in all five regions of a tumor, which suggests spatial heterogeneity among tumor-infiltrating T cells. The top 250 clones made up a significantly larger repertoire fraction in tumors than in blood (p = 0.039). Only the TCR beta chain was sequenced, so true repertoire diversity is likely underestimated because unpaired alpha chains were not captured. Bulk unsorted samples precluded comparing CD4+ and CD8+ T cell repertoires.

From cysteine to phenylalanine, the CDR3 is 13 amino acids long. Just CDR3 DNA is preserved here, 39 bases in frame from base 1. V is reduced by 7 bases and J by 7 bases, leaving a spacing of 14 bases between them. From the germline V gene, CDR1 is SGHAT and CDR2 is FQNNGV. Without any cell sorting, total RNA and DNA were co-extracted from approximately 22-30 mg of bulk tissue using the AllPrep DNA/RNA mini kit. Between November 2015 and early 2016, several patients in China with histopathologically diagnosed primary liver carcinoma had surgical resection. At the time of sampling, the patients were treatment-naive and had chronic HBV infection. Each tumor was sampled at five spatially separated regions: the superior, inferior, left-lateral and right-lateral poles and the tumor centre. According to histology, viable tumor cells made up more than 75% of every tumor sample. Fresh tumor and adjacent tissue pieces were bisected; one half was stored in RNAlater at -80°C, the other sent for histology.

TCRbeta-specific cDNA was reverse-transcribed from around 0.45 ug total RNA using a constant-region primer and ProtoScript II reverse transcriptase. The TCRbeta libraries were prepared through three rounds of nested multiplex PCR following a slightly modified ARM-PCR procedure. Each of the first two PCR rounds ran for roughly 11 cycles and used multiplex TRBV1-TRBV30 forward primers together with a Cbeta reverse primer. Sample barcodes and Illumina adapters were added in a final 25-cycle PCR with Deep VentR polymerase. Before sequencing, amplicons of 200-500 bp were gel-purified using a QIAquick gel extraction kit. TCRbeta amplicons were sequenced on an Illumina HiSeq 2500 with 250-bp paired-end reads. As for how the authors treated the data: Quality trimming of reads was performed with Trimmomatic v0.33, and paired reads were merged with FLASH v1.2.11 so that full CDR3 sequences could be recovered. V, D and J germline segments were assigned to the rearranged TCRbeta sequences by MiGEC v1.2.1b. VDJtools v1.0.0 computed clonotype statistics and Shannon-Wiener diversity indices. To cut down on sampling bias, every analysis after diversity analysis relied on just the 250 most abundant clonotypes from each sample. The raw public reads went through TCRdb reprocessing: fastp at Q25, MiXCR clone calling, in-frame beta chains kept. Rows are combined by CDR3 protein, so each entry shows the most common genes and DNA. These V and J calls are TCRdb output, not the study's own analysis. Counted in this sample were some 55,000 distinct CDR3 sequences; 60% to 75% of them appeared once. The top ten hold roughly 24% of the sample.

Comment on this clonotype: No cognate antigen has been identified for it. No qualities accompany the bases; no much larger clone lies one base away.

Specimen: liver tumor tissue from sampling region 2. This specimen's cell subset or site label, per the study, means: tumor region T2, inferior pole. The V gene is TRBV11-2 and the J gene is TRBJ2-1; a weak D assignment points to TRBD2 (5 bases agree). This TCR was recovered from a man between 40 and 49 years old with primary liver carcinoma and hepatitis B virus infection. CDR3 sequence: CASNHPLENEQFF. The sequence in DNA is TGTGCCAGCAACCATCCACTAGAAAATGAGCAGTTCTTC.